The 17 T cell receptor beta chains below all came from one sample that was sequenced in a study of graft-versus-host responses after intestinal transplantation. Assay: immunoSEQ multiplex PCR; the TCRdb copy retains only in-frame clones and omits some. The top ten clones hold roughly 3.2% of a sample with roughly 10,000 clones, just under 30% of them seen once. This material consisted of alloreactive CD4+ T cells from a mixed lymphocyte reaction culture, taken before intestinal transplant. As for subset: CFSE-low proliferating T cells sorted from roughly six-day pre-transplant mixed lymphocyte reaction (GvH or HvG direction). Receptors originate from a human patient who received an intestinal transplant.

This clone appeared a few times. The rearrangement links TRBV4-1 to TRBJ1-5, with D perhaps TRBD1 (5 bases). Between the trimmed V and J ends, which lost 3 bases and 2 bases, there was a span of 14 bases. CDR1 and CDR2 (germline): MGHRA, YSYEKL. The CDR3 consists of 16 residues. CDR3 sequence (DNA): TGCGCCAGCAGCCAGGTTATAATAGGGGGCAATCAGCCCCAGCATTTT. It yields the protein CASSQVIIGGNQPQHF.

The J gene is TRBJ2-7, the V gene TRBV11-3, with D unresolved. The CDR3 sequence is 13 residues long. Germline CDR1 is SGHNT and CDR2 is YENEEA. The germline V and J ends were trimmed by 3 bases and 3 bases, with 9 bases remaining between them. The CDR3 loop is CASSFGTGYEQYF. In DNA form, the CDR3 reads TGTGCCAGCAGCTTCGGCACGGGCTACGAGCAGTACTTC.

The rearrangement uses TRBV10-1 and TRBJ1-1; 11 bases are shared with TRBD1. Germline CDR1 reads WNHNN; CDR2 reads SYGVQD (reference sequence). J was trimmed by 4 bases and V by 5 bases; bases with no gene match: 3. The CDR3 runs to 14 residues. This CDR3 reads CASSPGTGGTEAFF. The CDR3 DNA sequence: TGCGCCAGCAGTCCCGGGACAGGGGGCACTGAAGCTTTCTTT.

By share, this clone counts as medium-sized. The rearrangement links TRBV5-1 to TRBJ2-7; TRBD1 aligns across 7 bases. V shed 0 bases, J shed 0 bases, and the junction held 3 bases outside the gene matches. The CDR3 contains 15 residues. Germline V gene sequence: CDR1 SGHRS, CDR2 YFSETQ. The CDR3, as DNA: TGCGCCAGCAGCTTGGCACAGGGGTCCTCCTACGAGCAGTACTTC. It is translated as CASSLAQGSSYEQYF.

The chain has TRBV6-6 and TRBJ2-7, with a weak D call TRBD2 (6 bases). V lost 2 bases and J 7 bases, leaving 15 bases between the germline ends. CDR3 length equals 14 residues. CDR1 is MNHNY, CDR2 SVGAGI, per germline (reference sequence). DNA of the CDR3: TGTGCCAGCAGTTACGAAACGGGAGAGGAAGAGCAGTACTTC. It codes for CASSYETGEEEQYF.

The rearrangement links TRBV25-1 to TRBJ2-3, with TRBD1 as a possible D gene (6 bases). This CDR3 is 16 amino acids long. Germline V CDR1 and CDR2: MGHDK, SYGVNS. V lost 8 bases and J lost 5, with 23 bases in between. The CDR3 spells CASVSQGTLGLDTQYF. The CDR3 bases are TGTGCCAGCGTCTCTCAGGGGACCTTGGGTTTAGATACGCAGTATTTT.

The CDR3: CASSFMYEQYF. CDR3 coding DNA: TGTGCCAGCAGCTTCATGTACGAGCAGTACTTC. This chain joins TRBV7-8 and TRBJ2-7; no clear D gene. The ends were cut back, 3 bases at V and 4 bases at J, with 4 bases in the middle. CDR3 length: 11 residues. Germline assignment: CDR1 SGHVS and CDR2 FQNEAQ.

This rearrangement joins TRBV2 to TRBJ2-1; D is unclear. CDR1 is SNHLY and CDR2 is FYNNEI in the germline V gene. Trimming cost V 3 bases and J 7 bases, with 13 bases left between them. This CDR3 has 14 amino acids. The CDR3 is CASSDYPKENEQFF. As DNA, the CDR3 is TGTGCCAGCAGTGATTACCCCAAGGAGAATGAGCAGTTCTTC.

This clone has a handful of counts. This chain connects TRBV11-2 to TRBJ2-7, with no clear D. This CDR3 is built from 13 residues. The V gene's germline CDR1 is SGHAT and CDR2 FQNNGV. Trimming shortened V by 1 base and J by 3 bases, and 7 bases separated the two germline ends. CDR3 sequence: CASSLGESYEQYF. The CDR3 nucleotides read TGTGCCAGCAGCTTAGGTGAGAGCTACGAGCAGTACTTC.

This clone is termed medium-sized (0.01 to 0.1%). V gene TRBV28 combines with J gene TRBJ2-7; D is perhaps TRBD1 (5 bases). V gave up 6 bases and J gave up 2 bases, with 14 bases separating them. The length of the CDR3 is 14 residues. The V gene's germline CDR1 is MDHEN and CDR2 SYDVKM. CDR3 in DNA: TGTGCCAGCAGAGACAGTTATGAAACCTACGAGCAGTACTTC. Its translation: CASRDSYETYEQYF. The full variable domain, with the rest looked up from reference TRBV28 and TRBJ2-7, is DVKVTQSSRYLVKRTGEKVFLECVQDMDHENMFWYRQDPGLGLRLIYFSYDVKMKEKGDIPEGYSVSREKKERFSLILESASTNQTSMYLCASRDSYETYEQYFGPGTRLTVT.

This clone was seen a handful of times. The chain joins TRBV7-9 to TRBJ1-1; D is unresolved. V lost 1 base and J 1 base, leaving 7 bases between the germline ends. Germline V gene data show CDR1 as SEHNR and CDR2 as FQNEAQ (reference sequence). The CDR3 runs to 14 residues. The CDR3 here is CASSLVSGNTEAFF. For the CDR3, the DNA is TGTGCCAGCAGCTTAGTGTCTGGGAACACTGAAGCTTTCTTT. The full variable domain, completed using reference TRBV7-9 and TRBJ1-1, is DTGVSQNPRHKITKRGQNVTFRCDPISEHNRLYWYRQTLGQGPEFLTYFQNEAQLEKSRLLSDRFSAERPKGSFSTLEIQRTEQGDSAMYLCASSLVSGNTEAFFGQGTRLTVV.

The genes are TRBV30 and TRBJ2-2, with D unclear. CDR3 length: 15 amino acids. Germline lookup yields CDR1 GTSNPN and CDR2 SVGIG (reference sequence). V dropped 0 bases and J dropped 3 bases, with 11 bases sitting between them. CDR3 sequence reads: CAWSVGSLYTGELFF. The CDR3 DNA follows: TGTGCCTGGAGTGTTGGCAGTCTTTACACCGGGGAGCTGTTTTTT.

This chain uses TRBV4-1 with TRBJ2-1; TRBD1 aligns across 9 bases. Germline-derived CDR1 and CDR2 are MGHRA and YSYEKL. The V segment lost 3 bases and the J segment 3 bases; nucleotides outside the gene matches: 9. The CDR3 has 17 amino acids. The CDR3 bases are TGCGCCAGCAGCCACTCGCCCGGGACAGGGATCTACAATGAGCAGTTCTTC. It encodes CASSHSPGTGIYNEQFF.

This clone was seen a few times. The chain links TRBV6-6 to TRBJ2-5; maybe TRBD1 (6 bases). The J call is in doubt because the DNA end fits TRBJ2-7 better. CDR1 is MNHNY, CDR2 SVGAGI, per germline (reference sequence). The CDR3 sequence is 13 residues long. CDR3 region: CASSYSQGGEQYF. CDR3 DNA sequence: TGTGCCAGCAGTTACTCGCAAGGGGGCGAGCAGTACTTC.

This rearrangement joins TRBV6-5 to TRBJ2-7; 8 bases align to TRBD2. CDR1 and CDR2 (germline): MNHEY, SVGAGI. V was clipped by 5 bases and J by 2 bases; unmatched bases: 8. CDR3 length: 15 amino acids. The CDR3 DNA follows: TGTGCCAGCAGTGGGTGGCGGGAGGCCACCTACGAGCAGTACTTC. Translating gives CASSGWREATYEQYF.

This clone was seen more than once but under ten times. The CDR3 loop is CASSPGLADSYEQYF. CDR3 nucleotide sequence: TGTGCCAGCAGCCCAGGACTAGCGGATTCCTACGAGCAGTACTTC. This chain joins TRBV7-9 and TRBJ2-7; the match to TRBD2 covers 10 bases. J lost 1 base, V lost 5 bases, and 5 bases had no gene match. CDR3 length equals 15 residues. The germline CDR1 and CDR2 sequences are SEHNR and FQNEAQ (reference sequence).

The chain is built from TRBV6-5 and TRBJ2-7; D is undetermined. The CDR3 totals 13 residues. CDR1 is MNHEY, CDR2 SVGAGI, per germline. The V and J ends lost 5 bases and 3 bases respectively, with 11 bases between them. This CDR3 is CASSPPGYYEQYF. The CDR3 nucleotides read TGTGCCAGCAGTCCGCCAGGCTACTACGAGCAGTACTTC.